This T cell receptor (beta chain) was recorded in a study of graft-versus-host responses after intestinal transplantation. The germline gives CDR1 KGHSH, CDR2 LQKENI. This CDR3 has 15 residues. V was clipped by 2 bases and J by 6 bases; unmatched bases: 6. Comments on this clone: The antigen is not known.

TCRdb's copy holds only in-frame clones and misses some; the assay was immunoSEQ multiplex PCR. Seen here are roughly 98,000 clones, 85% to 95% observed once, and the top ten hold 1.1%. The rearrangement joins TRBV18 to TRBJ1-4; 7 nucleotides align to TRBD1. The clonotype originates from a human donor who was the organ donor for an intestinal transplant. The starting material was unstimulated CD8+ T cells sorted from spleen or lymph node cells, obtained before transplant. This chain's CDR3 is CASSPKRQGDEKLFF. The CDR3 DNA sequence: TGTGCCAGCTCACCAAAGAGACAGGGTGATGAAAAACTGTTTTTT.